The clone carrying this T cell receptor (beta chain) turned up a few times. TCRdb processed the reads anew with MiXCR; each CDR3 protein has one entry. The table includes approximately 150,000 distinct CDR3 sequences, 17% detected once. The CDR3 covers 13 residues. CDR1 is SEHNR, CDR2 FQNEAQ, per germline (reference sequence). V lost 1 base and J 7 bases, leaving 8 bases between the germline ends. The sample is drawn from a study of T cell repertoires in cytomegalovirus infection. Study at large: Carrying CMV and the relevant HLA type showed in public TCR beta signatures.

The clonotype originates from a human donor in good health (CMV status not recorded). Some clones in this sample may be carry-over from other donors' samples. The rearrangement links TRBV7-9 to TRBJ2-1; D is unclear. The sample taken for sequencing was CD8+ T cells from PBMCs. The CDR3 protein is CASSLGVTNEQFF. As DNA, the CDR3 is TGTGCCAGCAGCTTAGGTGTGACGAATGAGCAGTTCTTC.